This T cell receptor beta chain emerged from a study of lymphopenia after photon versus proton radiotherapy (dated by TCRdb to the late 2010s). Background on the whole study: In patients with gastrointestinal tumors who developed high-grade lymphopenia, the study compared the immunological effects of photon radiation therapy with those of proton radiation therapy. A cohort of some 22 patients with gastrointestinal tumors who received either photon or proton therapy and subsequently developed lymphopenia was included. The study aimed to characterize how the two radiation modalities differ in their impact on the immune system. Overall study outcomes, separate from this receptor: After the lymphocyte count nadir, repertoires from photon-treated patients showed oligoclonal expansion, particularly of CD8+ Temra cells, and this expansion drove the decline in diversity. Across the cohort, a larger post-nadir drop in TCR diversity was inversely correlated with overall survival time among patients who died. During treatment, patients who received proton therapy stayed relatively stable, whereas patients who received photon therapy lost naive T cells and TCR diversity and gained effector/memory populations. The survival association was assessed only in patients who died, and better survival with proton therapy was presented by the authors as a possibility rather than a demonstrated result.

A distance of 12 bases separates the germline ends of V and J, which lose 6 bases and 0 bases respectively. The CDR1 and CDR2 encoded by the germline V gene are KGHSH and LQKENI. Including cysteine and phenylalanine, the CDR3 has 14 amino acids. Of all the DNA, just the CDR3 is kept, 42 bases in frame from base 1. The protocol used for the library was the immunoSEQ multiplex PCR assay. T cell repertoires were profiled by deep sequencing of rearranged TCR beta loci, alongside multiparametric flow cytometry. Entries here come from immuneACCESS through TCRdb and include only in-frame sequences with V and J called. Some clones fail to appear in such tables; in the studies checked, an unresolved V gene covers under half of the shortfall, and the cause of the remainder is unknown. Within this sample are about 37,000 clones, with roughly 84% of them counted one time only. The ten largest clonotypes hold approximately 2.9% of the sample.

Comments on this clone: Its antigen remains unidentified. The input lacks base qualities; no much larger clone sits a single base away.

The source material was peripheral blood, sampled from a patient treated with photon-based radiotherapy. The sequence was obtained from a man aged 45 to 65 with gastric cancer. The chain uses TRBV18 and TRBJ2-7; there is no confident call for the D gene. The CDR3 loop reads CASSLGRSSYEQYF. The sequence in DNA is TGTGCCAGCTCCCTGGGTCGGAGCTCCTACGAGCAGTACTTC. Reference TRBV18 and TRBJ2-7 genes cover what lies past the CDR3, so the full variable domain is NAGVMQNPRHLVRRRGQEARLRCSPMKGHSHVYWYRQLPEEGLKFMVYLQKENIIDESGMPKERFSAEFPKEGPSILRIQQVVRGDSAAYFCASSLGRSSYEQYFGPGTRLTVT.